The rows below give T cell receptor beta chains drawn from one sample of a study of T cells after yellow fever vaccination. MiXCR, applied by TCRdb to the 5' RACE reads, yields one record per CDR3 protein. The data contain under 600,000 distinct CDR3 sequences, just over 20% of them singletons. Sequenced material: PBMCs, taken approximately 22 days after the first yellow fever vaccination. Receptors originate from a man aged 18 to 35 who received the YFV17D yellow fever vaccine. Both conserved end residues are part of each CDR3. D genes are given only for firm matches. Where a row states a size, it is once, few, many or the class of an expanded clone; other rows omit it.

clone_size	d_call	v_call	j_call	cdr3_nt	cdr3_aa
-	-	TRBV5-1	TRBJ2-1	TGCGCCAGCAGCTGGTCGGGGGGCCGGTACAATGAGCAGTTCTTC	CASSWSGGRYNEQFF
-	-	TRBV6-5	TRBJ2-2	TGTGCCAGCAGTTACCCACCCGGCCCCGGGGAGCTGTTTTTT	CASSYPPGPGELFF
-	-	TRBV6-1	TRBJ2-5	TGTGCCAGCAGTGTCGGGCTGGGGGTCCAAGAGACCCAGTACTTC	CASSVGLGVQETQYF
few	-	TRBV20-1	TRBJ1-6	TGCAGTGCTAGTCGGGGGGGAAGTTCACCCCTCCACTTT	CSASRGGSSPLHF
-	-	TRBV20-1	TRBJ2-1	TGCAGTGCTAGAGAAGGCTTCAATGAGCAGTTCTTC	CSAREGFNEQFF
-	-	TRBV4-3	TRBJ2-3	TGCGCCAGCAGCCAAGATCGATACGGAGGGGCTACAGATACGCAGTATTTT	CASSQDRYGGATDTQYF
-	-	TRBV7-9	TRBJ2-1	TGTGCCAGCAGCCCACCCCCCCTAACTTACAATGAGCAGTTCTTC	CASSPPPLTYNEQFF
-	-	TRBV25-1	TRBJ2-5	TGTGCCAGCAGTGAATATGGGGGAATACAAGAGACCCAGTACTTC	CASSEYGGIQETQYF
-	TRBD1	TRBV7-3	TRBJ2-2	TGTGCCAGCAGCTTAATATTTACAGGGGGCACCGGGGAGCTGTTTTTT	CASSLIFTGGTGELFF
-	-	TRBV5-1	TRBJ2-4	TGCGCCAGCAGCTTGGGTCTAGGACGGATCACAAGTCAAAACATTCAGTACTTC	CASSLGLGRITSQNIQYF
many	-	TRBV19	TRBJ2-2	TGTGCCAGTAGGTCAGGGGCGACCGGGGAGCTGTTTTTT	CASRSGATGELFF
-	-	TRBV28	TRBJ1-6	TGTGCCAGCAAATTCAATGATTCACCCCTCCACTTT	CASKFNDSPLHF
-	TRBD2	TRBV24-1	TRBJ2-1	TGTGCCACCAGTGACGGGGGACTAGCGAAAAATGAGCAGTTCTTC	CATSDGGLAKNEQFF
few	-	TRBV2	TRBJ2-3	TGTGCCAGCCGAGTCCTAGCGCCGACGCAGTATTTT	CASRVLAPTQYF
few	-	TRBV12-3/TRBV12-4	TRBJ2-6	TGTGCCAGCAGTAAAGGTGTCGGTGGGGCCAACGTCCTGACTTTC	CASSKGVGGANVLTF
-	-	TRBV5-1	TRBJ1-1	TGCGCCAGCAGCTTGAGGACAAGCCAAACGCGAGCTTTCTTT	CASSLRTSQTRAFF
-	TRBD2	TRBV7-2	TRBJ2-3	TGTGCCAGCAGCACTGGACTAGCGGGGGGCCTAGATACGCAGTATTTT	CASSTGLAGGLDTQYF
many	TRBD1	TRBV3-1	TRBJ2-7	TGTGCCAGCAGCCCGCGGACAGGGCGCTTCGACGAGCAGTACTTC	CASSPRTGRFDEQYF
many	-	TRBV7-2	TRBJ1-1	TGTGCCAGCAGGCGCCGCGAGGCTGAAGCTTTCTTT	CASRRREAEAFF
few	TRBD1	TRBV18	TRBJ2-3	TGTGCCAGCTCACCACGCGGGACAGGTTTTACAGATACGCAGTATTTT	CASSPRGTGFTDTQYF
few	-	TRBV11-3	TRBJ2-1	TGTGCCAGCAGCCCCGAGGGGACCAGCTCCTACAATGAGCAGTTCTTC	CASSPEGTSSYNEQFF
-	-	TRBV5-1	TRBJ2-5	TGCGCCAGCAGCCCGGAATTCGGCGGGGAGACCCAGTACTTC	CASSPEFGGETQYF
few	-	TRBV29-1	TRBJ2-2	TGCAGCGCCCGTCCTGTGGGCCTGAACACCGGGGAGCTGTTTTTT	CSARPVGLNTGELFF
many	TRBD1	TRBV6-1	TRBJ2-3	TGTGCCAGCAGTAGGACAGGGGTGCTACGCACAGATACGCAGTATTTT	CASSRTGVLRTDTQYF
few	TRBD2	TRBV12-3/TRBV12-4	TRBJ2-5	TGTGCCAGCAGTTCGACCGGGACTAGCGGGGGACAGACCCAGTACTTC	CASSSTGTSGGQTQYF
-	-	TRBV6-2/TRBV6-3	TRBJ2-5	TGTGCCAGCAGTGCACCCGTTACGGGGATCCAAGAGACCCAGTACTTC	CASSAPVTGIQETQYF
few	-	TRBV6-5	TRBJ1-3	TGTGCCAGCAGTTACCTATCGGTCTCTGGAAACACCATATATTTT	CASSYLSVSGNTIYF
few	-	TRBV11-2	TRBJ2-1	TGTGCCAGCAGCCCCCGTTCCGGCCATGAGCAGTTCTTC	CASSPRSGHEQFF
-	-	TRBV12-3/TRBV12-4	TRBJ1-1	TGTGCCAGCACCCCCCAGGGAACGAGGACTGAAGCTTTCTTT	CASTPQGTRTEAFF
-	-	TRBV6-5	TRBJ1-2	TGTGCCAGCAGTTACTCGATAGGTAGGGTTGGAGGCTACACCTTC	CASSYSIGRVGGYTF
many	TRBD2	TRBV29-1	TRBJ2-1	TGCAGCGTGGCTACTAGCGGGGGGGGTGAGCAGTTCTTC	CSVATSGGGEQFF
-	-	TRBV3-1	TRBJ1-1	TGTGCCAGCAGCCAAGCAGGGACTGAAGCTTTCTTT	CASSQAGTEAFF
many	-	TRBV7-2	TRBJ1-1	TGTGCCAGCAGCAAGACAGCGAACACTGAAGCTTTCTTT	CASSKTANTEAFF
-	-	TRBV20-1	TRBJ1-1	TGCAGTGCCCGCACGGACAGGAACACTGAAGCTTTCTTT	CSARTDRNTEAFF
-	-	TRBV3-1	TRBJ2-5	TGTGCCAGCAGCCGGTGGCCGGGGCAGAACCAAGAGACCCAGTACTTC	CASSRWPGQNQETQYF
-	TRBD1	TRBV11-2	TRBJ2-2	TGTGCCAGCAGGCCCGACAGGGGCGCCGGGGAGCTGTTTTTT	CASRPDRGAGELFF
-	-	TRBV5-4	TRBJ1-2	TGTGCCAGCAGCTCCCTAGGAGGAACCTATGGCTACACCTTC	CASSSLGGTYGYTF